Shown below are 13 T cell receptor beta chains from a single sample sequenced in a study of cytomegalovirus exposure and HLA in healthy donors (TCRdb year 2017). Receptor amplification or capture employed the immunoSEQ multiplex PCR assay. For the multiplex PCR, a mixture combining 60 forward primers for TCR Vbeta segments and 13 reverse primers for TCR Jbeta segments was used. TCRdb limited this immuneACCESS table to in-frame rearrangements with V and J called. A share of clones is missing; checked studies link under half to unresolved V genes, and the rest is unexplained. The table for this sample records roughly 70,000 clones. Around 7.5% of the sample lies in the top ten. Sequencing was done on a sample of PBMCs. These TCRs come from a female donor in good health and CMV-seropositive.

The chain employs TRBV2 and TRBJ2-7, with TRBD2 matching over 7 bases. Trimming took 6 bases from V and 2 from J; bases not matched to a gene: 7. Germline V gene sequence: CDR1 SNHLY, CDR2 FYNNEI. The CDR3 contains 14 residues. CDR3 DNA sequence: TGTGCCAGCAGGGCGGGACTAAAGGCCTACGAGCAGTACTTC. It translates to CASRAGLKAYEQYF.

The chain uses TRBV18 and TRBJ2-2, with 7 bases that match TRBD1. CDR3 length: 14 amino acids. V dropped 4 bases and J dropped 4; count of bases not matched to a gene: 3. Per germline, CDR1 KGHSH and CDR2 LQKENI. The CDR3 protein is CASSLTGSTGELFF. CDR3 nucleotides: TGTGCCAGCTCACTGACAGGGTCCACCGGGGAGCTGTTTTTT.

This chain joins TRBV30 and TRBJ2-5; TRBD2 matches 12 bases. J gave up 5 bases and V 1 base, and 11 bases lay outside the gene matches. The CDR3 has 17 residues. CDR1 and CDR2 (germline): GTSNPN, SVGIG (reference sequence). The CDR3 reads CAWSGTPPSGGAETQYF. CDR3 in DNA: TGTGCCTGGAGTGGCACTCCTCCTAGCGGGGGGGCTGAGACCCAGTACTTC.

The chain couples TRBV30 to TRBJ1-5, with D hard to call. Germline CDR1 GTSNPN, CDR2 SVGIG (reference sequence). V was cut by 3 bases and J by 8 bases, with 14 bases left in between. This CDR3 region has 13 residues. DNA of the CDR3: TGTGCCTGGAGCGAACGAGTAGCCGAGCCCCAGCATTTT. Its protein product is CAWSERVAEPQHF.

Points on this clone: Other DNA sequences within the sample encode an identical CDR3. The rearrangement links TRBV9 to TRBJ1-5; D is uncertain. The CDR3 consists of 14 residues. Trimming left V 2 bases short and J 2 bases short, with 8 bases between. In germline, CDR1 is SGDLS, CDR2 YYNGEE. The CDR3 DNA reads TGTGCCAGCAGCGTCGGTGCGGGCAATCAGCCCCAGCATTTT. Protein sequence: CASSVGAGNQPQHF.

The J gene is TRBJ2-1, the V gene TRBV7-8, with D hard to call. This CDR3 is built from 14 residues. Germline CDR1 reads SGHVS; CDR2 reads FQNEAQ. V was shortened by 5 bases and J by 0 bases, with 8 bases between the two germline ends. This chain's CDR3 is CASSPVRSYNEQFF. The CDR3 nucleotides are TGTGCCAGCAGCCCTGTTCGCTCCTACAATGAGCAGTTCTTC.

CDR3 in DNA: TGTGCCTGGTTTAGGGCCGGGGGCGGGAGCACTGAAGCTTTCTTT. It encodes CAWFRAGGGSTEAFF. The chain employs TRBV30 and TRBJ1-1, with D possibly TRBD1 on 6 matching bases. Germline V gene lookup returns CDR1 GTSNPN and CDR2 SVGIG (reference sequence). V lost 5 bases and J lost 4, with 20 bases in between. There are 15 residues in the CDR3.

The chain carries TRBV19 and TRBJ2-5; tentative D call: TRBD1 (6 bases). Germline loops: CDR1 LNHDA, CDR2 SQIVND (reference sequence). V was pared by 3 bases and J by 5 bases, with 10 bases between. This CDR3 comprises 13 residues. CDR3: CASSIGGGETQYF. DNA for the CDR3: TGTGCCAGTAGTATTGGGGGCGGGGAGACCCAGTACTTC.

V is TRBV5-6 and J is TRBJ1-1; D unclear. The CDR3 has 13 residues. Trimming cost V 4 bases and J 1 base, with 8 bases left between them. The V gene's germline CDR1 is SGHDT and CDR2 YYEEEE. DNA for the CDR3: TGTGCCAGCAGCGCCCGACAGAACACTGAAGCTTTCTTT. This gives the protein CASSARQNTEAFF. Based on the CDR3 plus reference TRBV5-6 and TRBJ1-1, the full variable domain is DAGVTQSPTHLIKTRGQQVTLRCSPKSGHDTVSWYQQALGQGPQFIFQYYEEEERQRGNFPDRFSGHQFPNYSSELNVNALLLGDSALYLCASSARQNTEAFFGQGTRLTVV.

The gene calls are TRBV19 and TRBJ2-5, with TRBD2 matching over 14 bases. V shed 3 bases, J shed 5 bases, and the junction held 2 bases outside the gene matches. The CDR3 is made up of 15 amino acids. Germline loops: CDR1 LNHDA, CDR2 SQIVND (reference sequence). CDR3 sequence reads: CASSIGTSGSETQYF. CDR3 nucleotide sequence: TGTGCCAGTAGTATCGGGACTAGCGGGAGTGAGACCCAGTACTTC. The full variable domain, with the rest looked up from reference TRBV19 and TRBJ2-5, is DGGITQSPKYLFRKEGQNVTLSCEQNLNHDAMYWYRQDPGQGLRLIYYSQIVNDFQKGDIAEGYSVSREKKESFPLTVTSAQKNPTAFYLCASSIGTSGSETQYFGPGTRLLVL.

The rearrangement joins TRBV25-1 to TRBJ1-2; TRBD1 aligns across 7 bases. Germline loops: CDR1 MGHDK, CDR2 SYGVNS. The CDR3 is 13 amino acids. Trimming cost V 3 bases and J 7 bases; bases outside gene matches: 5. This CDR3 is CASSDDRGLGYTF. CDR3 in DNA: TGTGCCAGCAGTGATGATAGGGGGCTTGGCTACACCTTC.

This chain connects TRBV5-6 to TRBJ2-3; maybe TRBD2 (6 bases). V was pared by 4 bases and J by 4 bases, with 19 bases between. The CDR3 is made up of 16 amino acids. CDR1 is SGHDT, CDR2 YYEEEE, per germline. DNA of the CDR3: TGTGCCAGCAGCGCTTTACTAGCTCCAGAGGCAGATACGCAGTATTTT. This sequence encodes CASSALLAPEADTQYF.

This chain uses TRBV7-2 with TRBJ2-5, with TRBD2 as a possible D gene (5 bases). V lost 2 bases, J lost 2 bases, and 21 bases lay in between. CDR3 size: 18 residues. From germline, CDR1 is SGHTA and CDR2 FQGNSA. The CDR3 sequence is CASSLKGGPGNIQETQYF. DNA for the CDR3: TGTGCCAGCAGCTTAAAGGGTGGGCCGGGAAACATTCAAGAGACCCAGTACTTC.